This T cell receptor beta chain was profiled in a study of brain T cells in children with intractable seizures. Only cases whose brain tissue showed the highest T cell transcript signatures were sequenced. Before surgery, patients took at least one anti-epileptic drug. For this clone: The antigen remains undetermined.

Findings and limits, study-wide: Viral specificity was inferred only from CDR3 similarity; HCMV serostatus was unknown.

Libraries were prepared by immunoSEQ multiplex PCR; TCRdb keeps only in-frame clonotypes and omits some of them. The profile covers 70,000 to 85,000 clones, with about 90% appearing a single time and approximately 25% taken by the ten largest. Trimming pared 1 base from V and 0 bases from J, leaving 4 bases between. This CDR3 is built from 14 residues. Germline loops: CDR1 LGHDT, CDR2 YNNKEL (reference sequence). This chain connects TRBV3-1 (or the pseudogene TRBV3-2) to TRBJ2-1; D is ambiguous. The specimen was peripheral blood, collected at surgery. The TCR was taken from a girl aged 2-10 years with Rasmussen encephalitis and intractable seizures. The CDR3 here is CASSQVYSYNEQFF. In nucleotides, the CDR3 is TGTGCCAGCAGCCAAGTCTACTCCTACAATGAGCAGTTCTTC.